Listed below are T cell receptor beta chains from one sample, sequenced in a study of T cells in Graves' hyperthyroidism and ophthalmopathy. A single record per CDR3 protein comes from TCRdb applying MiXCR to the multiplex PCR reads. The sample records about 640,000 distinct CDR3 sequences, 20% being singletons. Sample: blood. The receptors were gathered from a man aged 25-45 years with Graves' ophthalmopathy. CDR3s include the opening cysteine and the closing phenylalanine or tryptophan. Each record gives: clone size, D gene, V gene, J gene, CDR3 protein, CDR3 DNA. The D gene is left open where the match is weak. Expanded clones are given a class, and other clones once, few, many or no size at all.

many	TRBD1	TRBV12-3/TRBV12-4	TRBJ1-3	CASSFGTGGGNTIYF	TGTGCCAGCAGCTTCGGTACAGGGGGAGGAAACACCATATATTTT
many	TRBD2	TRBV11-2	TRBJ2-1	CASRHTSGNDNEQFF	TGTGCCAGCAGACACACTAGCGGGAACGACAATGAGCAGTTCTTC
-	-	TRBV28	TRBJ2-1	CAGGTNRNEQFF	TGTGCCGGAGGAACTAACCGAAATGAGCAGTTCTTC
-	TRBD2	TRBV16	TRBJ2-5	CASSQPSGGQETQYF	TGTGCCAGCAGCCAACCTAGCGGGGGGCAAGAGACCCAGTACTTC
few	TRBD1	TRBV11-2	TRBJ2-6	CASSNHTGTEYSGANVLTF	TGTGCCAGCAGCAATCACACCGGGACAGAATACTCTGGGGCCAACGTCCTGACTTTC
-	-	TRBV5-1	TRBJ2-7	CASSPADRGYEQYF	TGCGCCAGCAGCCCGGCGGACCGCGGGTACGAGCAGTACTTC
-	-	TRBV27	TRBJ2-3	CASIGTSSSTDTQYF	TGTGCCAGCATCGGTACGTCTTCTAGCACAGATACGCAGTATTTT
few	TRBD2	TRBV6-1	TRBJ2-3	CASSAPYLTSRTDTQYF	TGTGCCAGCAGTGCCCCTTACCTGACTAGCCGCACAGATACGCAGTATTTT
few	TRBD1	TRBV29-1	TRBJ1-2	CSVDTMTGVGGYTF	TGCAGCGTTGATACGATGACAGGGGTAGGGGGCTACACCTTC
-	-	TRBV27	TRBJ2-1	CASSSPTRYLYNEQFF	TGTGCCAGCAGTTCCCCGACTAGATACCTGTACAATGAGCAGTTCTTC